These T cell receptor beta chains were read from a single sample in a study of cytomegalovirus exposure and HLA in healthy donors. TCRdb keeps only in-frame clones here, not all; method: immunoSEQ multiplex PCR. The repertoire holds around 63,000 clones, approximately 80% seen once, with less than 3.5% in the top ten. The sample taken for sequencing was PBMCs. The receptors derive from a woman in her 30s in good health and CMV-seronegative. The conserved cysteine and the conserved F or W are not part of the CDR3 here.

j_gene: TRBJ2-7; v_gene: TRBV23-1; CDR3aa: ASSSRAGHPFSGEQY
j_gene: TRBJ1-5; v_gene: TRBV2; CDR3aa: ASSLSGVGQPQH
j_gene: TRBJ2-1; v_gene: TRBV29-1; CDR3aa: SVEKRDNEQF
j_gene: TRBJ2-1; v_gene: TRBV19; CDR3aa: ASGPDRFNEQF
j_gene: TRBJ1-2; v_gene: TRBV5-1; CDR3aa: ASSLALSPVSFGYT
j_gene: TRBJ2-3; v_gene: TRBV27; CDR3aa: ASSSLGQTDTQY
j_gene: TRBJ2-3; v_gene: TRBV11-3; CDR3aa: ASSLGGRGADTQY
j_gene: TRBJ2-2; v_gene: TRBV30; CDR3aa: AWTPEGGELF
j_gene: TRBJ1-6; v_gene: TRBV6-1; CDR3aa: ASNRGDSPLH
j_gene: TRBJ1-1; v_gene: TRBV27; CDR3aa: ASSWSGNTEAF
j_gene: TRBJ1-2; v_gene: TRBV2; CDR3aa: ASIQGTGQGYT
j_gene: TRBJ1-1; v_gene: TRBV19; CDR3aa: ASSVGQLEAF
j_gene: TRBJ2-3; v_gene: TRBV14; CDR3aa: ASSPRIAPVDTQY
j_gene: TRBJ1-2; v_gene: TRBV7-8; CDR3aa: ASSSQGAVGGYT
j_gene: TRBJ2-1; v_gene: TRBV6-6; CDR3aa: ASRSGTGDDNEQF
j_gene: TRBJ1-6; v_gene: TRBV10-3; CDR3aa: AISESGADSPLH
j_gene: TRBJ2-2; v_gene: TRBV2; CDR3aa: ASRAKDTGELF
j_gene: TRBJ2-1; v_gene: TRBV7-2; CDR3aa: ASSLLAGDNEQF
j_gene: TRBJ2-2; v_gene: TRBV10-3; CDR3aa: AIRRDSSNTGELF
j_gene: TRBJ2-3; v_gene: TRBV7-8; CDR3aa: ASSLGASGDSTDTQY
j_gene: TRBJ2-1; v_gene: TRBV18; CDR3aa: ASSSQPGQIITEQF
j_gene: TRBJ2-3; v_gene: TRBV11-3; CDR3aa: ASSLGQDSATDTQY
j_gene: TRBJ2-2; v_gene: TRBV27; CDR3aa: ASSLSGGHGELF
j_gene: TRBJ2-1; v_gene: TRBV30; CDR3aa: AWSRLAGVSNEQF
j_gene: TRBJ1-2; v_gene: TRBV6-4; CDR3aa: ASSAETGAYGYT
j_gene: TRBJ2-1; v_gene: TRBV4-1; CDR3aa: ASSQTSLVNEQF
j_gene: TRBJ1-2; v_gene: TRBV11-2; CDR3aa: ASSLRGTGDYGYT
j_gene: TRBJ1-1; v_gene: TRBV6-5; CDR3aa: ASSLGQAAF
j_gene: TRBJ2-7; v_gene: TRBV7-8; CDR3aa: ASSFGGLAGGREQY
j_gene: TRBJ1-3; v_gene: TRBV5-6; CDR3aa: ASSFIDRDSGNTIY
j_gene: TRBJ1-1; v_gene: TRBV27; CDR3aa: ASTSVRVDEAF
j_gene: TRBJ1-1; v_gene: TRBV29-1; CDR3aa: SVIPGQGAYTEAF
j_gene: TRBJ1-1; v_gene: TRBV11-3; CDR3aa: ASSSLFDTEAF
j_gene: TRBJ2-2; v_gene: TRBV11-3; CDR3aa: ASSLGQASNTGELF
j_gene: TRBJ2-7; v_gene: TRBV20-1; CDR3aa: SARQGSEQY
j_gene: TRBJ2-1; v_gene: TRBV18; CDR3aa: ASSKQREGSYNEQF
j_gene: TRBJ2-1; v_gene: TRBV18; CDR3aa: ASSLFGQVSPFRNNEQF
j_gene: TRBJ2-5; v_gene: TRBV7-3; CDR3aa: ASSLTSPGQSFQETQY
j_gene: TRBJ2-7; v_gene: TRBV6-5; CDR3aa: ASAFWDNSYEQY
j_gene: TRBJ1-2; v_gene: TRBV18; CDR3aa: ASSDLRVPDGYT
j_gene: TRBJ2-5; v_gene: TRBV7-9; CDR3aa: ASSSTGGSETQY